Listed below are T cell receptor beta chains from one sample, sequenced in a study of cytomegalovirus exposure and HLA in healthy donors. Some clones are missing from TCRdb's copy, which holds only in-frame ones; the method was immunoSEQ multiplex PCR. The sample yields 130,000 or so clones, around 75% seen once. The sequenced material came from PBMCs. The receptors here all came from a man aged 25-40 years in good health and CMV-seronegative. CDR3s include the opening cysteine and the closing phenylalanine or tryptophan. Each record gives: J gene, V gene, clone size, D gene, CDR3 DNA, CDR3 protein. A D gene is named only where the DNA matches it firmly. Some rows have no size entry. The others give once, few or many, or a class for an expanded clone.

j_call: TRBJ2-7
v_call: TRBV18
clone_size: NA
d_call: TRBD1
cdr3_nt: TGTGCCAGCACCCTCGAGGGACAGGGAGGCTCCTACGAGCAGTACTTC
cdr3_aa: CASTLEGQGGSYEQYF

j_call: TRBJ1-3
v_call: TRBV7-8
clone_size: NA
d_call: TRBD1
cdr3_nt: TGTGCCAGCAGCTTATTTCAGGGGGGATTTTCTGGAAACACCATATATTTT
cdr3_aa: CASSLFQGGFSGNTIYF

j_call: TRBJ2-7
v_call: TRBV4-1
clone_size: once
d_call: TRBD2
cdr3_nt: TGCGCCAGCAGCCAAGAGGGAGGGTACGGAGGCTACGAGCAGTACTTC
cdr3_aa: CASSQEGGYGGYEQYF

j_call: TRBJ1-1
v_call: TRBV7-3
clone_size: few
d_call: TRBD1
cdr3_nt: TGTGCCAGCAGCTTACAGGGGGCGAAGACTGAAGCTTTCTTT
cdr3_aa: CASSLQGAKTEAFF

j_call: TRBJ2-7
v_call: TRBV6-1
clone_size: NA
d_call: NA
cdr3_nt: TGTGCCAGCACATGGGGGCAGTTCGCCTACGAGCAGTACTTC
cdr3_aa: CASTWGQFAYEQYF

j_call: TRBJ2-1
v_call: TRBV5-1
clone_size: NA
d_call: TRBD2
cdr3_nt: TGCGCCAGCAGCTCGCCTCTATTCGGGACTAGCCTGAGCTCCTACAATGAGCAGTTCTTC
cdr3_aa: CASSSPLFGTSLSSYNEQFF

j_call: TRBJ1-2
v_call: TRBV28
clone_size: NA
d_call: TRBD1
cdr3_nt: TGTGCCAGCAGAATGCCGGGACAGCTTCTTAACTATGGCTACACCTTC
cdr3_aa: CASRMPGQLLNYGYTF

j_call: TRBJ2-5
v_call: TRBV2
clone_size: NA
d_call: TRBD2
cdr3_nt: TGTGCCAGCAGTGATATGTGGGTAGCGGGAGGACCGGAGACCCAGTACTTC
cdr3_aa: CASSDMWVAGGPETQYF

j_call: TRBJ1-2
v_call: TRBV6-6
clone_size: NA
d_call: NA
cdr3_nt: TGTGCCAGCAGCCCAGGGGTAAACTATGGCTACACCTTC
cdr3_aa: CASSPGVNYGYTF

j_call: TRBJ2-1
v_call: TRBV9
clone_size: once
d_call: NA
cdr3_nt: TGTGCCAGCAGCGTAGTGCCCCAGGGAACCCACAATGAGCAGTTCTTC
cdr3_aa: CASSVVPQGTHNEQFF

j_call: TRBJ2-3
v_call: TRBV29-1
clone_size: NA
d_call: NA
cdr3_nt: TGCAGCGTTTGGCGACTACCTAGCACAGATACGCAGTATTTT
cdr3_aa: CSVWRLPSTDTQYF

j_call: TRBJ2-7
v_call: TRBV28
clone_size: NA
d_call: TRBD1
cdr3_nt: TGTGCCAGCAACCCGGGACAGCACTACGAGCAGTACTTC
cdr3_aa: CASNPGQHYEQYF

j_call: TRBJ2-5
v_call: TRBV7-2
clone_size: few
d_call: TRBD2
cdr3_nt: TGTGCCAGCAGCTTATTTACTAGCGGGGCTCAAGAGACCCAGTACTTC
cdr3_aa: CASSLFTSGAQETQYF

j_call: TRBJ2-1
v_call: TRBV7-2
clone_size: NA
d_call: TRBD2
cdr3_nt: TGTGCCAGCAGCCCCGCTGGGGGACTACACAATGAGCAGTTCTTC
cdr3_aa: CASSPAGGLHNEQFF

j_call: TRBJ2-1
v_call: TRBV4-3
clone_size: NA
d_call: TRBD2
cdr3_nt: TGCGCCAGCAGCCAAGACCCTTTATCCCTAGCGGGACAGAATGAGCAGTTCTTC
cdr3_aa: CASSQDPLSLAGQNEQFF

j_call: TRBJ2-2
v_call: TRBV4-1
clone_size: NA
d_call: NA
cdr3_nt: TGCGCCAGCAGCCAAGAGTTGTGGAGGGGAAACACCGGGGAGCTGTTTTTT
cdr3_aa: CASSQELWRGNTGELFF

j_call: TRBJ2-2
v_call: TRBV14
clone_size: few
d_call: NA
cdr3_nt: TGTGCCAGCAGTTTGGGACAGAACACCGGGGAGCTGTTTTTT
cdr3_aa: CASSLGQNTGELFF

j_call: TRBJ1-1
v_call: TRBV7-9
clone_size: NA
d_call: NA
cdr3_nt: TGTGCCAGCAGCTTTGGCGTCGGGACACCGAACACTGAAGCTTTCTTT
cdr3_aa: CASSFGVGTPNTEAFF

j_call: TRBJ1-5
v_call: TRBV7-2
clone_size: NA
d_call: NA
cdr3_nt: TGTGCCAGCAGCTTCAACAGGGACCTAAATCAGCCCCAGCATTTT
cdr3_aa: CASSFNRDLNQPQHF

j_call: TRBJ1-1
v_call: TRBV29-1
clone_size: NA
d_call: NA
cdr3_nt: TGCAGCGTTGCATGGAGGCTGAACACTGAAGCTTTCTTT
cdr3_aa: CSVAWRLNTEAFF

j_call: TRBJ2-3
v_call: TRBV15
clone_size: once
d_call: NA
cdr3_nt: TGTGCCACCACCTCGCGGGGTGGGACAGATACGCAGTATTTT
cdr3_aa: CATTSRGGTDTQYF

j_call: TRBJ1-4
v_call: TRBV7-9
clone_size: NA
d_call: NA
cdr3_nt: TGTGCCAGCAGCGCCCGGGACGCGGGGGAAAAACTGTTTTTT
cdr3_aa: CASSARDAGEKLFF

j_call: TRBJ2-7
v_call: TRBV11-2
clone_size: NA
d_call: NA
cdr3_nt: TGTGCCAGCAGCTTGGCAGGGCCCTACGAGCAGTACTTC
cdr3_aa: CASSLAGPYEQYF

j_call: TRBJ2-7
v_call: TRBV6-1
clone_size: NA
d_call: TRBD2
cdr3_nt: TGTGCCAGCAGAGGGGACTACTCCTACGAGCAGTACTTC
cdr3_aa: CASRGDYSYEQYF

j_call: TRBJ2-7
v_call: TRBV30
clone_size: NA
d_call: NA
cdr3_nt: TGTGCCTGGAGAACAGCGGGCTACGAGCAGTACTTC
cdr3_aa: CAWRTAGYEQYF

j_call: TRBJ1-5
v_call: TRBV19
clone_size: NA
d_call: NA
cdr3_nt: TGTGCCAGTAGTATAGCCGGGGGCAATCAGCCCCAGCATTTT
cdr3_aa: CASSIAGGNQPQHF